The T cell receptor beta chain under discussion was sequenced for a study of blood T cell repertoires in COVID-19. The wider study: Samples taken during acute and convalescent COVID-19 were collected in the United States, Italy and Spain. In each case, the material was cDNA or gDNA derived from T cells, B-cell-depleted T cells, or PBMCs.

CDR1 and CDR2 (germline): SGHNT, YENEEA. The V segment lost 0 bases and the J segment 4 bases; nucleotides outside the gene matches: 4. The CDR3 totals 15 residues. As handled by the study authors: Scientists estimated how many nucleated cells there were by amplifying reference gene primers. Repertoires were generated with immunoSEQ multiplex PCR, while TCRdb's copy carries only in-frame clones and drops some. The V and J calls and clone size were taken over from that table, and D and trimming were inferred from the DNA. The table lists 110,000 to 150,000 clones, about 80% of them singletons. The chain has TRBV11-3 and TRBJ2-5; 8 bases fit TRBD1. This TCR came from a human donor in a cohort sampled during active COVID-19. Sequencing was performed on peripheral blood. In DNA, the CDR3 is TGTGCCAGCAGCTTAGAGGGGACAGGTGGAGAGACCCAGTACTTC. This encodes CASSLEGTGGETQYF.